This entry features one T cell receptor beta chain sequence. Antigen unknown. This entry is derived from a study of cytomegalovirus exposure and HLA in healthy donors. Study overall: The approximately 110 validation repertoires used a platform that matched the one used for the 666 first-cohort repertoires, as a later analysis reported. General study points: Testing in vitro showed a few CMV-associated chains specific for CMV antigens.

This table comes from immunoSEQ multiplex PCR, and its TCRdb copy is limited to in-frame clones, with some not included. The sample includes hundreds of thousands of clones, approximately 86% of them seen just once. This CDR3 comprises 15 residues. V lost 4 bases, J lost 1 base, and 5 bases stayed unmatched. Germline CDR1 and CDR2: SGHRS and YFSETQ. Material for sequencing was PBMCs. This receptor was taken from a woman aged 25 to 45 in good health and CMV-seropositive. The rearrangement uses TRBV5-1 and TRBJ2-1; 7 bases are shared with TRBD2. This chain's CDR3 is CASSPSGLSYNEQFF. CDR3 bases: TGCGCCAGCAGCCCTAGCGGCCTATCCTACAATGAGCAGTTCTTC. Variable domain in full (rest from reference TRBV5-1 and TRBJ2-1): KAGVTQTPRYLIKTRGQQVTLSCSPISGHRSVSWYQQTPGQGLQFLFEYFSETQRNKGNFPGRFSGRQFSNSRSEMNVSTLELGDSALYLCASSPSGLSYNEQFFGPGTRLTVL.